The sequence of this T cell receptor (beta chain) was determined in a study of T-cell reconstitution after alpha-beta-depleted transplantation in children. Points from the study as a whole: At the one-year point after transplant, T-cell counts and TCRbeta diversity were found to come mostly from T cells that had been newly produced. The study reportedly traced alpha-beta T cells about two months after transplant to several hundred expanded graft clones.

Unique molecular identifiers were used to barcode this TCRbeta library. TCRdb re-derived calls from the PCR reads in MiXCR, one entry per CDR3 protein. The sample has about a million distinct CDR3 sequences; about 26% are singletons. Comment on this clonotype: Its specificity is unknown.

The CDR3 runs 16 residues. V lost 5 bases to trimming and J lost 7 bases; unmatched junction nucleotides: 9. The sequence was collected from a boy younger than two who had a stem cell transplant for SCID, so the T cells may come from the graft donor. This chain joins TRBV12-3 or TRBV12-4 and TRBJ2-7; 15 bases are a match to TRBD2. The sample was PBMCs, mostly from graft donor cells, taken 360 days after TCRalphabeta/CD19-depleted stem cell transplant. As DNA, the CDR3 is TGTGCCAGCAGTCTTGGGACTAGCGGGGGGCGGGAAGAGCAGTACTTC. Translated, it gives CASSLGTSGGREEQYF.